This T cell receptor beta chain is from a study of cytomegalovirus exposure and HLA in healthy donors. Study-level points and caveats: The classifier, whose performance was assessed in both the original and validation cohorts, reportedly diagnosed cytomegalovirus status with high specificity and sensitivity.

In germline, CDR1 is MNHNY, CDR2 SVGAGI (reference sequence). With 7 bases removed from V and 11 bases from J, the gap between germline ends came to 14 bases. The CDR3 is 11 amino acids. Regarding this clone: What it binds is unknown.

PCR primers comprised 60 Vbeta and 13 Jbeta primers. Clones were read by immunoSEQ multiplex PCR, and TCRdb kept only the in-frame ones, dropping some. The table has 150,000 to 200,000 clones, approximately 72% seen once. This receptor was obtained from a human donor in good health. Sequenced sample: PBMCs. V gene TRBV6-6 combines with J gene TRBJ1-1, with D uncertain. The CDR3 reads CASTSGRMAFF. In nucleotides, the CDR3 is TGTGCCAGCACTTCAGGTAGGATGGCTTTCTTT.